This paragraph reports one T cell receptor beta chain. What it binds is not known. Sorted populations all had greater than 95% purity. These data come from a study of beta chain features in type 1 diabetes. Per the germline V gene, CDR1 is SEHNR and CDR2 is FQNEAQ (reference sequence). Trimming cost V 7 bases and J 2 bases, with 19 bases left between them. The CDR3 consists of 16 residues. All of the isolated RNA was reverse transcribed, so expressed TCRB transcripts were sequenced. Produced via immunoSEQ multiplex PCR; TCRdb's table is partial and in-frame only. The table records roughly 450,000 clones, approximately 15% of them present only once. Study-wide results and limits: Small HLA sub-analyses could not settle whether HLA shapes TCRB rearrangement. VDJ junctions sequenced from type 1 diabetes patients showed fewer insertions and more deletions. A closer apparent resemblance between naive, central memory and Treg TCRB repertoires was seen in patients than in healthy donors.

The V and J genes are TRBV7-9 and TRBJ2-3; D not resolved. Sequencing was done on a sample of naive CD4+ T cells from blood. The TCR sequence derives from a man aged 25-45 years in good health. This CDR3 is CASNPKGSTPTDTQYF. CDR3 nucleotides: TGTGCCAGCAATCCGAAGGGCAGCACACCCACAGATACGCAGTATTTT.